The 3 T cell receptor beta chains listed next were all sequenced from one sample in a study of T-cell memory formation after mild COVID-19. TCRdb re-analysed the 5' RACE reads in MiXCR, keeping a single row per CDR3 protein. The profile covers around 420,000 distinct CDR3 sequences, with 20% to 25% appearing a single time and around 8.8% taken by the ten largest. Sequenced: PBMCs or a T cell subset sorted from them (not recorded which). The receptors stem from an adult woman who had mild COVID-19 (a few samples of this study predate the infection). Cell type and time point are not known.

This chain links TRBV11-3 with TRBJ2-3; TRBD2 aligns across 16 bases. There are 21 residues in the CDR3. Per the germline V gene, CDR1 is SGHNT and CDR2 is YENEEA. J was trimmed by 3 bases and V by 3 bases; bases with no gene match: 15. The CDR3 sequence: CASSFPTGLAGGYLVTDTQYF. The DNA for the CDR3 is TGTGCCAGCAGCTTTCCTACGGGACTAGCGGGAGGGTATCTGGTGACAGATACGCAGTATTTT. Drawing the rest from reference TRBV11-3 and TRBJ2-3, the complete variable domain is EAGVVQSPRYKIIEKKQPVAFWCNPISGHNTLYWYLQNLGQGPELLIRYENEEAVDDSQLPKDRFSAERLKGVDSTLKIQPAELGDSAVYLCASSFPTGLAGGYLVTDTQYFGPGTRLTVL.

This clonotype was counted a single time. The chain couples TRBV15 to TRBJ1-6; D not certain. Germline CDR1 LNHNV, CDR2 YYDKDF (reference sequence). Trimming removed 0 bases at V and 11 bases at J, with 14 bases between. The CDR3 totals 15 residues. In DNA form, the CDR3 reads TGTGCCACCAGCAGAGAAGAGGTCCTAGGGACACCCCTCCACTTT. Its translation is CATSREEVLGTPLHF.

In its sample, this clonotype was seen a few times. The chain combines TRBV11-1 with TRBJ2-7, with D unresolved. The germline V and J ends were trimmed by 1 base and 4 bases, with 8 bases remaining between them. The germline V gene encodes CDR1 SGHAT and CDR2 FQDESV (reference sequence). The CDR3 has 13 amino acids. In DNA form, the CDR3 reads TGTGCCAGCAGCTTAGGAAGGATTTACGAGCAGTACTTC. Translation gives CASSLGRIYEQYF.